This section outlines one TCR beta chain sequence together with its context. This clonotype was seen more than once but under ten times. What this receptor recognizes is not known. Per-base quality was not reported, and no clone a single base away is much larger than it. As encoded in the germline V gene, CDR1 is SGHVS while CDR2 is FQNEAQ. Trimming at the junction amounts to 4 bases on V and 2 bases on J, and the germline ends lie 15 bases apart. Inclusive of the bounding cysteine and valine, the CDR3 is 15 residues long. Only the CDR3 part of the read is kept: 45 bases, read in frame from the first base. This specimen belongs to a study of T cells after yellow fever vaccination (dated by TCRdb to the late 2010s). For context, the study as a whole: Libraries from fractions with low cell numbers were prepared with the SMART-Seq v4 Ultra Low Input RNA kit. Two healthy male donors made up the cohort, one aged 18 to 29 years and the other aged 30 to 40 years. Bulk PBMC replicates and cell subsets were isolated from blood drawn at multiple timepoints before and after both primary and secondary immunization. To track T-cell clones before and after primary and booster YFV17D yellow fever vaccination, bulk TCR alpha and beta repertoires were sequenced longitudinally.

These reads were obtained on an Illumina NovaSeq 6000. TCR cDNA was made using 5'RACE template switching, a step that added a universal primer site and unique molecular identifiers. cDNA synthesis was primed from both the TCR alpha and TCR beta constant segments. Libraries were amplified in two PCR steps, with sample barcodes and sequencing adapters added in the second step. Sequencing of libraries was performed on Illumina HiSeq 2500 (2x100 bp) or NovaSeq (2x150 bp). The original methods were these. MIGEC handled demultiplexing of reads and collapsing into UMI consensus sequences, while MiXCR performed V(D)J alignment. Vaccine-responding clonotypes were identified with edgeR using replicate PBMC samples, with FDR below 0.01 and a log2 fold change above 5 up to day 15 being required. CD4 or CD8 identity was assigned to each bulk clonotype according to whether the clonotype was present at higher abundance in the sequenced CD4 repertoire or the sequenced CD8 repertoire. The public sequencing data were trimmed at Q25 with fastp and processed into clonotypes with MiXCR by TCRdb, which kept only in-frame beta chains. One record per CDR3 amino acid sequence lists the most common genes and DNA. The V and J calls and clone size are TCRdb's, not the authors'. For this sample the table gives some 350,000 distinct CDR3 sequences, of which approximately 4% were detected only once. In total, the top ten clones hold roughly a quarter of the sample.

The intended sense of this specimen's treatment or condition label: live attenuated yellow fever vaccine strain. Two biological replicates of bulk PBMCs were collected at each blood-draw timepoint. PBMCs were isolated from peripheral blood using a standard Ficoll-Paque protocol. RNA was extracted with TriZol from bulk PBMCs, CD4 and CD8 fractions, and dextramer-positive and dextramer-negative fractions. Study-wide conclusions, independent of this receptor: A small share of clonotypes occurred in both CD4 and CD8 compartments, likely arising from convergent recombination. Because the study included only a couple of donors, the extent to which the findings can be generalized is limited. Most clones expanded after primary vaccination (approximately 97% of CD4 and around 88% of CD8) were re-detected after the booster, suggesting that broad memory maintenance occurred. The secondary T-cell response was weaker than the primary response but faster, peaking on day 5 instead of day 15. Computational filtering was needed because FACS-sorted repertoires could contain abundant contaminating clonotypes from the bulk population.

This TCR derives from a young man who received the YFV17D yellow fever vaccine. The source material was PBMCs, sampled 5 days after the yellow fever booster vaccination. The chain joins TRBV7-8 to TRBJ2-7; the D gene is possibly TRBD1, with 5 bases matching. The CDR3 corresponds to CASSWGRQTAYEQYV. The nucleotides read TGTGCCAGCAGCTGGGGTAGACAGACAGCCTACGAGCAGTACGTC.